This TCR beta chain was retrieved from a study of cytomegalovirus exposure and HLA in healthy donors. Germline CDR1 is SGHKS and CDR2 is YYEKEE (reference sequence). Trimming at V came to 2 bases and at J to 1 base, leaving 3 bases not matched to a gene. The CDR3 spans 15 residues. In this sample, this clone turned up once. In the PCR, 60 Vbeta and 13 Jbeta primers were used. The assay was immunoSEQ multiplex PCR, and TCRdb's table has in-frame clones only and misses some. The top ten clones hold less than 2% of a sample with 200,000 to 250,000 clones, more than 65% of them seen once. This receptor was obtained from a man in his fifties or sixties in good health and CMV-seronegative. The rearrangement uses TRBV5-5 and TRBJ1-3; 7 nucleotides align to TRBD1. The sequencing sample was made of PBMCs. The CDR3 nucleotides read TGTGCCAGCAGCTTACAGGGGCCTTCTGGAAACACCATATATTTT. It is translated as CASSLQGPSGNTIYF.